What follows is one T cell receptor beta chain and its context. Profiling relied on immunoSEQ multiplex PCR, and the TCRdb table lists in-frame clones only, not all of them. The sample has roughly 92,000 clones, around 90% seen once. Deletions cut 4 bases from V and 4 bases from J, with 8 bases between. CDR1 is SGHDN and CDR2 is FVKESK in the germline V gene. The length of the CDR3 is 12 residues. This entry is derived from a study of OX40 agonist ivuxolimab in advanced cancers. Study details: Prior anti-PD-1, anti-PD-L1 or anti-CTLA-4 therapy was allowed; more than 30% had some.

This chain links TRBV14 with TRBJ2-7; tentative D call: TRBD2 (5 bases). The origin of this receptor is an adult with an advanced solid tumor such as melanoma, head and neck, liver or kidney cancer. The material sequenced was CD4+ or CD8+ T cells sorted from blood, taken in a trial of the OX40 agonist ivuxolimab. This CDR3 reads CASSPGIYEQYF. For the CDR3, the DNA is TGTGCCAGCAGCCCGGGGATTTACGAGCAGTACTTC.